Listed here are 15 T cell receptor beta chains from one sample, sequenced in a study of blood T cells in healthy people across ages. A second PCR of 7 to 11 cycles used a sample-barcoded 5' primer and a J-beta primer mix. MiXCR, run by TCRdb on the 5' RACE reads, gives a single entry per CDR3 protein. The sample shows some 890,000 distinct CDR3 sequences, about 28% of them seen only once. Another study also made use of these data, one on T cells of mothers and their children.

The sample was blood. These receptors were collected from a woman between 35 and 50 years old in good health.

This clonotype was detected only a few times. V and J are TRBV28 and TRBJ1-2, with 9 bases that match TRBD1. The trim removed 2 bases at V and 7 bases at J, leaving 5 bases unmatched. The CDR3 spans 14 residues. In germline, CDR1 is MDHEN, CDR2 SYDVKM. CDR3 sequence (DNA): TGTGCCAGCAGTTTAAACAGGGGGCGAGGTGGCTACACCTTC. Translating it yields CASSLNRGRGGYTF.

This clonotype occurred a few times. The chain carries TRBV19 and TRBJ1-5; 8 bases line up with TRBD1. With 5 bases clipped from V and 3 bases from J, the junction kept 6 bases outside the gene matches. This CDR3 contains 15 residues. Germline CDR1 is LNHDA and CDR2 is SQIVND (reference sequence). The DNA of the CDR3 is TGTGCCAGTAGTCGACAGGGGATGGTCAATCAGCCCCAGCATTTT. It encodes CASSRQGMVNQPQHF. Complete variable domain (other parts from reference TRBV19 and TRBJ1-5): DGGITQSPKYLFRKEGQNVTLSCEQNLNHDAMYWYRQDPGQGLRLIYYSQIVNDFQKGDIAEGYSVSREKKESFPLTVTSAQKNPTAFYLCASSRQGMVNQPQHFGDGTRLSIL.

The chain carries TRBV28 and TRBJ1-2; D may be TRBD1 (6 bases). CDR1 and CDR2 from the germline V gene are MDHEN and SYDVKM. This CDR3 has 15 residues. V was pared by 6 bases and J by 8 bases, with 22 bases between. The CDR3, as DNA: TGTGCCAGCAGCGTTGTTGGGCGAGGGGGTGACGGCTACACCTTC. Translation gives CASSVVGRGGDGYTF.

The rearrangement links TRBV11-3 to TRBJ1-1; D is ambiguous. Germline loops: CDR1 SGHNT, CDR2 YENEEA. V gave up 1 base and J gave up 2 bases, with 5 bases separating them. The CDR3 runs 13 residues. The CDR3 nucleotides are TGTGCCAGCAGCTTAGCCAGCAACACTGAAGCTTTCTTT. Translated, it gives CASSLASNTEAFF.

This clonotype was counted a few times. The gene calls are TRBV7-9 and TRBJ2-5; 10 nucleotides agree with TRBD1. The CDR3 is 19 residues long. Germline assignment: CDR1 SEHNR and CDR2 FQNEAQ (reference sequence). Unmatched junction bases numbered 11, after V lost 0 bases and J lost 1 base. DNA for the CDR3: TGTGCCAGCAGCTTAGCCTGGACAGGGGGGCCCACCGTCCAAGAGACCCAGTACTTC. Translated: CASSLAWTGGPTVQETQYF.

This clonotype was seen at least ten times. The chain combines TRBV28 with TRBJ1-5, with D unclear. V was pared by 4 bases and J by 8 bases, with 9 bases between. This CDR3 has 12 amino acids. CDR1 and CDR2 (germline): MDHEN, SYDVKM. The CDR3 region is CASSYGEKPQHF. The DNA of the CDR3 is TGTGCCAGCAGTTATGGAGAGAAGCCCCAGCATTTT.

Worth noting for this clonotype: This sequence may be a read error, since a much larger clone differs from it by one base. The rearrangement joins TRBV5-1 to TRBJ1-2, with D maybe TRBD1 (6 bases). In germline, CDR1 is SGHRS, CDR2 YFSETQ. The CDR3 spans 14 residues. Between the trimmed V and J ends, which lost 3 bases and 3 bases, there was a span of 12 bases. In DNA, the CDR3 is TGCGCCAGCAGCTGGGAGGGGGAGGACTATGGCTACACCTTC. Translation gives CASSWEGEDYGYTF. Full variable domain (outside the CDR3, taken from reference TRBV5-1 and TRBJ1-2): KAGVTQTPRYLIKTRGQQVTLSCSPISGHRSVSWYQQTPGQGLQFLFEYFSETQRNKGNFPGRFSGRQFSNSRSEMNVSTLELGDSALYLCASSWEGEDYGYTFGSGTRLTVV.

In this sample, this clonotype turned up a few times. The DNA for the CDR3 is TGTGCCAGCAGTTTTATTGATAACCTAAACTATGGCTACACCTTC. Translating it yields CASSFIDNLNYGYTF. The J gene is TRBJ1-2, the V gene TRBV28; D call uncertain. V lost 3 bases to trimming and J lost 2 bases, with 13 bases between them. The germline gives CDR1 MDHEN, CDR2 SYDVKM. The CDR3 has 15 amino acids.

This clonotype was observed once. The chain couples TRBV28 to TRBJ2-1; 16 bases align to TRBD2. Germline CDR1 and CDR2: MDHEN and SYDVKM. CDR3 length: 18 residues. The junction had 9 bases not matched to a gene; V was cut back by 4 bases and J by 6 bases. CDR3 amino acids: CASSSSGTSGGAGNEQFF. In DNA, the CDR3 is TGTGCCAGCAGTTCCTCCGGGACTAGCGGGGGGGCCGGCAATGAGCAGTTCTTC.

The rearrangement links TRBV6-5 to TRBJ1-1; the D is unclear. CDR1 MNHEY and CDR2 SVGAGI come from the germline V gene. V dropped 7 bases and J dropped 4 bases, with 16 bases sitting between them. The CDR3 consists of 14 residues. The CDR3, as DNA: TGTGCCAGCACCCTACGTGGGGTAGGCACTGAAGCTTTCTTT. Translated, it gives CASTLRGVGTEAFF.

This chain joins TRBV12-3 or TRBV12-4 and TRBJ1-1; D gene ambiguous. There are 13 residues in the CDR3. V lost 3 bases and J lost 6, with 11 bases in between. CDR3 sequence reads: CASSFKSDSEAFF. The CDR3 DNA sequence: TGTGCCAGCAGTTTTAAGAGCGATTCTGAAGCTTTCTTT.

V is TRBV5-4 and J is TRBJ2-7; TRBD2 matches 10 bases. The CDR3 is 15 residues long. The ends lost 4 bases at V and 3 bases at J; junction bases unmatched: 7. Germline CDR1 and CDR2: SGHNT and YYREEE (reference sequence). As DNA, the CDR3 is TGTGCCAGCAGCCCCGGGACTAGCGCTTTCTACGAGCAGTACTTC. Translation: CASSPGTSAFYEQYF.

This clonotype was observed once. V gene TRBV7-2 combines with J gene TRBJ2-1; weak D call: TRBD1 (7 bases). Germline values: CDR1 SGHTA, CDR2 FQGNSA. Trimming cost V 1 base and J 13 bases, with 23 bases left between them. This CDR3 region has 16 residues. The chain's CDR3 is CASSLGESGGQHHQFF. The CDR3 DNA reads TGTGCCAGCAGCTTAGGTGAATCCGGGGGACAGCACCACCAGTTCTTC.

V usage is TRBV5-1 and J usage is TRBJ2-2, with 8 bases that match TRBD1. CDR1 SGHRS and CDR2 YFSETQ come from the germline V gene. J was trimmed by 4 bases and V by 4 bases; bases with no gene match: 12. CDR3 size: 17 residues. The CDR3 DNA is TGCGCCAGCAGCCCTGAGCCAGGGGGCGCGGGCACCGGGGAGCTGTTTTTT. Its protein product is CASSPEPGGAGTGELFF.

In regard to this clonotype: One junction end disagrees with the germline gene, perhaps due to a read error. The chain links TRBV9 to TRBJ2-5; 7 positions agree with TRBD2. This CDR3 is built from 14 residues. Germline assignment: CDR1 SGDLS and CDR2 YYNGEE. Here the CDR3 DNA reads TGTACCAGCAGCGTAGTCAGCGGGGCGGAGACCCAGTACTTC. Residues: CTSSVVSGAETQYF.